This TCR beta chain stems from a study of blood T cells in healthy people across ages. Across the whole study: About one barcoded beta molecule per two T cells was captured by template switching.

It was with a sample-barcoded 5' primer and a J-beta primer mix that a second PCR of roughly 7 to 12 cycles was run. With 12 random nucleotides, a template-switch adaptor tagged each individual cDNA molecule. One entry per CDR3 protein, called by TCRdb with MiXCR from the 5' RACE reads. The repertoire holds 800,000 or so distinct CDR3 sequences, 35% to 50% seen once, with approximately 18% in the top ten. Each individual donor underwent a draw of 8.5 to 10 milliliters of peripheral blood. The CDR3 runs 14 residues. The V and J ends lost 4 bases and 5 bases, in that order; junction bases with no gene match: 7. CDR1 is MGHDK and CDR2 is SYGVNS in the germline V gene.

Sequences were obtained from blood. The chain has TRBV25-1 and TRBJ2-5; 7 positions match TRBD2. The TCR comes from a man older than 75 in good health. The CDR3 region has the DNA TGTGCCAGCAGTGCCCCGGGAGGTCGGGAGACCCAGTACTTC. Residues: CASSAPGGRETQYF.